This TCR beta chain was captured in a study of blood T cell repertoires in COVID-19. Study-level information: Sites across the United States, Italy and Spain contributed samples from acute and convalescent COVID-19. T cells, B-cell-depleted T cells, or PBMCs provided the cDNA or gDNA that served as material.

Enrollment of patients from Seattle took place during active infection, with longitudinal follow-up. Authors' processing steps: Amplified reference gene primers provided the basis for estimating nucleated cell counts. This table comes from immunoSEQ multiplex PCR, and its TCRdb copy is limited to in-frame clones, with some not included. The V and J calls and clone size come from that table; D and trimming were worked out from the DNA. Among under 200,000 clones listed, about 87% were seen once. The receptor's source is a woman aged 70-85 years with COVID-19, enrolled during active disease. Sequencing was performed on peripheral blood.

This chain's CDR3 is CASSLTKEQGTNYGYTF. DNA of the CDR3: TGTGCCAGCAGCTTAACCAAGGAACAGGGGACTAACTATGGCTACACCTTC. The gene calls are TRBV7-3 and TRBJ1-2, with 7 bases aligning to TRBD1. Looked up from germline, CDR1 is SGHTA and CDR2 is FQGTGA. This CDR3 spans 17 amino acids. Losses at the gene ends were 0 bases for V and 0 bases for J; bases not matched to a gene: 7.